This is a list of T cell receptor beta chains from one sample in a study of T cells expressing NK-cell markers. From its re-call of the 5' RACE reads, TCRdb lists each CDR3 protein once, without DNA. Its clone listing holds 200,000 to 300,000 distinct CDR3 sequences. Sequencing was carried out using blood T cells: a sorted CD56 or NKG2C T cell subset, CD4+ or CD8+ T cells, or bulk PBMC T cells (not recorded which). The receptors were gathered from a woman between 18 and 69 years old in good health. Each CDR3 is given with its conserved first and last residue.

TRBJ2-2 | TRBV20-1 | CSARDEGPTGELFF
TRBJ2-3 | TRBV24-1 | CATGRGTTDTQYF
TRBJ2-5 | TRBV12-3/TRBV12-4 | CASSFGGYQETQYF
TRBJ2-7 | TRBV5-1 | CASSLKGQYEQYF
TRBJ2-4 | TRBV12-3/TRBV12-4 | CASSLARGTANIQYF
TRBJ2-7 | TRBV5-5 | CASSLAEGYEQYF
TRBJ1-5 | TRBV12-3/TRBV12-4 | CASAPGLYQPQHF
TRBJ2-5 | TRBV4-3 | CASSQAWGAETQYF
TRBJ2-7 | TRBV7-2 | CASGKAGYEQYF
TRBJ1-1 | TRBV6-5 | CASSYSAAADTEAFF
TRBJ2-5 | TRBV5-1 | CASSLRDGSLGETQYF
TRBJ2-7 | TRBV11-2 | CASSSHKSEQYF
TRBJ2-4 | TRBV20-1 | CSASQTGRGRENIQYF
TRBJ2-5 | TRBV12-3/TRBV12-4 | CASSPRDRGSETQYF
TRBJ1-1 | TRBV28 | CASTEQGGSTEAFF
TRBJ2-1 | TRBV20-1 | CSASNRDSYNEQFF
TRBJ1-1 | TRBV5-5 | CASSLGGSYSEAFF
TRBJ1-5 | TRBV20-1 | CSARDFRAENQPQHF
TRBJ2-7 | TRBV29-1 | CSVAGTSGSYEQYF